This T cell receptor (beta chain) was identified in a study of PD-1 blockade in classical Hodgkin lymphoma. Study-level findings and limits: Patients with a complete response exhibited baseline diversity comparable to newly diagnosed patients. Only CD4+ TCR diversity, not CD8+, had risen significantly by C4D1. Baseline TCR diversity was reportedly lower in newly diagnosed patients than healthy donors.

CDR3 length: 14 amino acids. V lost 5 bases, J lost 8 bases, and 9 bases stayed unmatched. Germline V gene sequence: CDR1 SEHNR, CDR2 FQNEAQ (reference sequence). Clones were read by immunoSEQ multiplex PCR, and TCRdb kept only the in-frame ones, dropping some. The repertoire consists of 19,000 or so clones, with 65% to 85% occurring once and the leading ten covering around 21%. Note on this clone: Its matching antigen is unknown.

This sample's time point: cycle 4 day 1 (C4D1), after more than 5 weeks of nivolumab. All patients experienced relapse after autologous stem cell transplantation, and brentuximab vedotin exposure was variable. The specimen comprised peripheral blood mononuclear cells (PBMCs), sampled before the fourth cycle of nivolumab. The source is a human donor with classical Hodgkin lymphoma. The chain couples TRBV7-9 to TRBJ2-1; TRBD2 agrees at 7 bases. CDR3 sequence reads: CASSPAGTKDEQFF. DNA of the CDR3: TGTGCCAGCAGCCCCGCCGGGACTAAGGATGAGCAGTTCTTC. Based on the CDR3 plus reference TRBV7-9 and TRBJ2-1, the full variable domain is DTGVSQNPRHKITKRGQNVTFRCDPISEHNRLYWYRQTLGQGPEFLTYFQNEAQLEKSRLLSDRFSAERPKGSFSTLEIQRTEQGDSAMYLCASSPAGTKDEQFFGPGTRLTVL.